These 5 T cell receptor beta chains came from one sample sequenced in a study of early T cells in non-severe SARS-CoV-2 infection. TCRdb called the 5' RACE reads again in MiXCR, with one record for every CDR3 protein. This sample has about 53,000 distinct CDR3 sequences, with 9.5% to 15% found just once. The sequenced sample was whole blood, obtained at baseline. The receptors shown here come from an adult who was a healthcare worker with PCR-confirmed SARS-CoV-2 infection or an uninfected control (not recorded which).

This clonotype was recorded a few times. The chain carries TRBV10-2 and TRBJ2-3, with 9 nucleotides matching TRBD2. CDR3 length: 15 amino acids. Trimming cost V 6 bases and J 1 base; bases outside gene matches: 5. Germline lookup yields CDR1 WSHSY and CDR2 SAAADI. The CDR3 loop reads CASRIAGVGTDTQYF. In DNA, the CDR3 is TGCGCCAGCAGGATAGCGGGAGTGGGCACAGATACGCAGTATTTT.

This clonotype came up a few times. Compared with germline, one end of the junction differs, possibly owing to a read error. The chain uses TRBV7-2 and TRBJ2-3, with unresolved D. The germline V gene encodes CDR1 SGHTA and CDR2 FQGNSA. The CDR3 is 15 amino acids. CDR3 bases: TGTGCCAGCAGCTCGTCCCTACTTTCCACAGATACGCAGTTTTTT. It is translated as CASSSSLLSTDTQFF.

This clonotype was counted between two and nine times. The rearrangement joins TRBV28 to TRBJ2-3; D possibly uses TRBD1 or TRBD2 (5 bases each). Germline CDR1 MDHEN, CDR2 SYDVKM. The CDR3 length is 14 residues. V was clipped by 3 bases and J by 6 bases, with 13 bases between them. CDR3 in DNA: TGTGCCAGCAGTTTGGGGACCCCCGTCGATACGCAGTATTTT. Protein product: CASSLGTPVDTQYF.

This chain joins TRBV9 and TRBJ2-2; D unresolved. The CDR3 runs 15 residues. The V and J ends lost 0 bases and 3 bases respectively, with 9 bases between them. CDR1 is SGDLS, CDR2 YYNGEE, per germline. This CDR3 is CASSVGLSYTGELFF. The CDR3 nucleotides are TGTGCCAGCAGCGTAGGTTTGTCGTACACCGGGGAGCTGTTTTTT.

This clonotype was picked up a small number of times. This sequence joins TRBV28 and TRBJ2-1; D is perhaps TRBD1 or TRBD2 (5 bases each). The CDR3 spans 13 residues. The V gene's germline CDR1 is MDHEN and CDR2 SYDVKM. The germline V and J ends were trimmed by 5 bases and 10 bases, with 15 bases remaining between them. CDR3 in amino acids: CASSPGPYLEQFF. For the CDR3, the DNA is TGTGCCAGCAGTCCGGGACCCTATTTGGAGCAGTTCTTC.